Presented here are 13 T cell receptor beta chains from one specimen sequenced in a study of cytomegalovirus exposure and HLA in healthy donors (dated by TCRdb to about 2017). Library generation was performed with the immunoSEQ multiplex PCR assay. The multiplex PCR relied on a mix of 60 forward primers for TCR Vbeta segments and 13 reverse primers for TCR Jbeta segments. TCRdb's version of the immuneACCESS table is confined to in-frame rearrangements and falls short of the full clone set. An unresolved V gene accounts for under half of the shortfall where checked; the remainder is of unknown origin. Recorded for this sample are approximately 170,000 clones; around 77% of them occurred a single time. The ten largest clones add up to around 1.6% of the sample. The specimen sequenced was PBMCs. The source is a woman in her late teens or twenties in good health and CMV-seronegative.

J is TRBJ1-1 and V is TRBV27; no firm D call. CDR1 MNHEY and CDR2 SMNVEV come from the germline V gene (reference sequence). V was trimmed by 1 base and J by 4 bases, leaving 13 bases between them. The CDR3 length is 15 residues. The CDR3 DNA reads as TGTGCCAGCAGTTTATGGCAGGCCCGGGGCACTGAAGCTTTCTTT. Translated: CASSLWQARGTEAFF.

The chain carries TRBV5-1 and TRBJ2-2, with a possible D match to TRBD2 (6 bases). With 0 bases removed from V and 5 bases from J, the gap between germline ends came to 14 bases. The CDR3 runs 16 residues. Germline lookup yields CDR1 SGHRS and CDR2 YFSETQ. The CDR3 reads CASSLATWRETGELFF. The CDR3 nucleotides read TGCGCCAGCAGCTTGGCAACGTGGCGGGAAACCGGGGAGCTGTTTTTT. Drawing the rest from reference TRBV5-1 and TRBJ2-2, the complete variable domain is KAGVTQTPRYLIKTRGQQVTLSCSPISGHRSVSWYQQTPGQGLQFLFEYFSETQRNKGNFPGRFSGRQFSNSRSEMNVSTLELGDSALYLCASSLATWRETGELFFGEGSRLTVL.

This chain uses TRBV5-6 with TRBJ2-2, with 10 bases aligning to TRBD2. Germline V gene sequence: CDR1 SGHDT, CDR2 YYEEEE. The CDR3 loop spans 15 amino acids. The J segment lost 5 bases and the V segment lost 8 bases, leaving 9 bases of the junction unmatched. The CDR3 spells CARSRASGGTGELFF. Here the CDR3 DNA reads TGTGCCAGATCTAGGGCTAGCGGGGGAACCGGGGAGCTGTTTTTT.

The chain carries TRBV5-1 and TRBJ2-2; weak D call: TRBD2 (6 bases). V was trimmed by 2 bases and J by 0 bases, leaving 11 bases between them. This CDR3 spans 16 amino acids. Germline CDR1 and CDR2: SGHRS and YFSETQ. This CDR3 is CASSLERVTNTGELFF. The DNA for the CDR3 is TGCGCCAGCAGCTTAGAGCGGGTCACGAACACCGGGGAGCTGTTTTTT.

CDR3 sequence (DNA): TGTGCTAGTGGTTTGGGGGCAGGGGGCAATACAGATACGCAGTATTTT. It yields the protein CASGLGAGGNTDTQYF. This chain links TRBV12-5 with TRBJ2-3, with TRBD1 matching over 8 bases. CDR1 is LGHNT and CDR2 is FRNRAP in the germline V gene. The CDR3 loop spans 16 amino acids. V shed 1 base, J shed 3 bases, and the junction held 6 bases outside the gene matches.

The genes are TRBV19 and TRBJ1-5; D is uncertain. V was shortened by 3 bases and J by 5 bases, with 17 bases between the two germline ends. Looked up from germline, CDR1 is LNHDA and CDR2 is SQIVND (reference sequence). The CDR3 runs to 16 residues. CDR3 nucleotide sequence: TGTGCCAGTAGTATTGGTCCCCCAGGTGAATATCAGCCCCAGCATTTT. Encoded protein: CASSIGPPGEYQPQHF.

The chain links TRBV29-1 to TRBJ1-2, with a tentative D call TRBD1 (6 bases). Trimming pared 7 bases from V and 7 bases from J, leaving 10 bases between. CDR3 size: 10 residues. Germline V gives CDR1 SQVTM, CDR2 ANQGSEA. The CDR3 region is CSDRESGYTF. Here the CDR3 DNA reads TGCAGCGACAGGGAGAGTGGCTACACCTTC.

This clone was found a few times. The V gene is TRBV6-5, the J gene TRBJ2-1; 8 nucleotides match TRBD2. This CDR3 has 13 amino acids. Per the germline V gene, CDR1 is MNHEY and CDR2 is SVGAGI. Trimming removed 7 bases from V and 8 bases from J; junction bases left unmatched: 7. The CDR3 spells CASTSGSSHEQFF. The CDR3 DNA follows: TGTGCCAGCACCAGCGGGAGTAGTCATGAGCAGTTCTTC.

The rearrangement links TRBV6-5 to TRBJ2-6; 7 bases match TRBD1. In germline, CDR1 is MNHEY, CDR2 SVGAGI. Trimming at V came to 6 bases and at J to 2 bases, leaving 4 bases not matched to a gene. The CDR3 covers 15 residues. The CDR3 nucleotides are TGTGCCAGCAGAAAAACAGGGGCTGGGGCCAACGTCCTGACTTTC. Translating gives CASRKTGAGANVLTF.

The J gene is TRBJ1-1, the V gene TRBV19; 8 bases are a match to TRBD1. The junction had 9 bases not matched to a gene; V was cut back by 4 bases and J by 2 bases. The CDR3 consists of 16 residues. The germline V gene has CDR1 LNHDA and CDR2 SQIVND (reference sequence). The CDR3 DNA reads as TGTGCCAGTAGTAGAAAGGACAGGGCTTTTAACACTGAAGCTTTCTTT. Translated, it gives CASSRKDRAFNTEAFF. Drawing the rest from reference TRBV19 and TRBJ1-1, the complete variable domain is DGGITQSPKYLFRKEGQNVTLSCEQNLNHDAMYWYRQDPGQGLRLIYYSQIVNDFQKGDIAEGYSVSREKKESFPLTVTSAQKNPTAFYLCASSRKDRAFNTEAFFGQGTRLTVV.

V usage is TRBV19 and J usage is TRBJ1-1; 8 positions agree with TRBD1. From germline, CDR1 is LNHDA and CDR2 SQIVND (reference sequence). The CDR3 length is 16 residues. The trim removed 4 bases at V and 0 bases at J, leaving 7 bases unmatched. Here the CDR3 reads CASSSQGATVNTEAFF. DNA of the CDR3: TGTGCCAGTAGTAGTCAGGGGGCGACCGTGAACACTGAAGCTTTCTTT.

This chain links TRBV5-1 with TRBJ1-5; TRBD1 matches at 8 bases. The CDR3 spans 16 residues. V lost 4 bases and J lost 2; bases outside the gene matches: 8. Germline CDR1 and CDR2: SGHRS and YFSETQ. The CDR3 here is CASSDPGGGGNQPQHF. The CDR3 region has the DNA TGCGCCAGCAGCGACCCAGGGGGCGGCGGCAATCAGCCCCAGCATTTT.

V gene TRBV10-3 combines with J gene TRBJ1-3, with TRBD1 identical over 8 bases. The CDR3 has 14 amino acids. From germline, CDR1 is ENHRY and CDR2 SYGVKD. J was trimmed by 4 bases and V by 6 bases; bases with no gene match: 5. CDR3 sequence (DNA): TGTGCCATCAGGGACAGGGCAGAAGGAAACACCATATATTTT. The encoded protein is CAIRDRAEGNTIYF.